Below, 32 T cell receptor beta chains from the same sample are listed, as sequenced in a study of T-cell memory formation after mild COVID-19. TCRdb re-derived calls from the 5' RACE reads in MiXCR, one entry per CDR3 protein. The sample lists about half a million distinct CDR3 sequences; about 18% were seen once. Sequenced material: PBMCs or a T cell subset sorted from them (not recorded which). These receptors originate from an adult woman who had mild COVID-19 (a few samples of this study predate the infection). Cell type and time point are not known.

This chain links TRBV9 with TRBJ2-2; possible D gene TRBD2, 6 bases. Germline V CDR1 and CDR2: SGDLS, YYNGEE. The CDR3 runs 15 residues. V was cut by 2 bases and J by 5 bases, with 13 bases left in between. The CDR3 region has the DNA TGTGCCAGCAGCGTGCTTCTCGGAGGGACCGGGGAGCTGTTTTTT. This translates into CASSVLLGGTGELFF.

This clonotype came up a few times. CDR3 nucleotide sequence: TGCGCCAGCAGCCCGTCACAGGCTAACTATGGCTACACCTTC. Its translation: CASSPSQANYGYTF. The rearrangement uses TRBV5-1 and TRBJ1-2; D perhaps matches TRBD1 (5 bases). The germline gives CDR1 SGHRS, CDR2 YFSETQ. The CDR3 is 14 amino acids. V was trimmed by 4 bases and J by 0 bases, leaving 10 bases between them.

This clonotype has only a few counts. DNA for the CDR3: TGTGCCAGCAGTTCGGTGGTTGTAGATGAGCAGTTCTTC. This codes for CASSSVVVDEQFF. The chain uses TRBV27 and TRBJ2-1; the D is unclear. V shed 4 bases and J shed 8 bases, with 12 bases lying between them. The CDR3 is 13 residues long. Germline CDR1 and CDR2: MNHEY and SMNVEV (reference sequence).

J is TRBJ2-5 and V is TRBV6-6; TRBD2 matches at 12 bases. Per germline, CDR1 MNHNY and CDR2 SVGAGI (reference sequence). The CDR3 contains 16 residues. V dropped 6 bases and J dropped 2; count of bases not matched to a gene: 7. For the CDR3, the DNA is TGTGCCAGCAGCCCGAAGACTAGCGGGAGACAAGAGACCCAGTACTTC. Its translation is CASSPKTSGRQETQYF.

The chain joins TRBV7-9 to TRBJ2-1; tentatively, D is TRBD2 (5 bases). CDR1 is SEHNR and CDR2 is FQNEAQ in the germline V gene (reference sequence). The CDR3 extends over 16 amino acids. Trimming pared 6 bases from V and 6 bases from J, leaving 21 bases between. CDR3 nucleotides: TGTGCCAGCAGGCCTAAGGGTGGGCAGCGGAGCAATGAGCAGTTCTTC. Protein sequence: CASRPKGGQRSNEQFF.

This clonotype has a count of ten or more. The chain has TRBV25-1 and TRBJ2-1; D is possibly TRBD2 (6 bases). The CDR3 spans 15 residues. The V end lost 3 bases, the J end lost 5 bases, and 14 bases lay between the germline ends. The germline V gene has CDR1 MGHDK and CDR2 SYGVNS. The CDR3 region has the DNA TGTGCCAGCAGTGAGGTTACTAGCCTTAACAATGAGCAGTTCTTC. This codes for CASSEVTSLNNEQFF.

Here the CDR3 reads CASTEFGGSSYEQYF. Here the CDR3 DNA reads TGTGCCAGCACCGAGTTTGGGGGGAGCTCCTACGAGCAGTACTTC. The genes are TRBV5-6 and TRBJ2-7, with D possibly TRBD2 on 6 matching bases. The CDR3 is 15 residues long. V was shortened by 6 bases and J by 0 bases, with 16 bases between the two germline ends. Germline V gives CDR1 SGHDT, CDR2 YYEEEE. The whole variable domain, filled in from reference TRBV5-6 and TRBJ2-7, reads DAGVTQSPTHLIKTRGQQVTLRCSPKSGHDTVSWYQQALGQGPQFIFQYYEEEERQRGNFPDRFSGHQFPNYSSELNVNALLLGDSALYLCASTEFGGSSYEQYFGPGTRLTVT.

This clonotype came up many times. The genes are TRBV5-1 and TRBJ2-3; D is unresolved. The length of the CDR3 is 14 residues. CDR1 SGHRS and CDR2 YFSETQ come from the germline V gene. Trimming took 0 bases from V and 3 from J, leaving 8 bases between them. CDR3 nucleotides: TGCGCCAGCAGCTTGGACGTCTCTACAGATACGCAGTATTTT. Its translation: CASSLDVSTDTQYF.

J is TRBJ1-1 and V is TRBV12-3 or TRBV12-4; 7 nucleotides match TRBD1. The CDR3 is 15 residues long. J lost 1 base, V lost 7 bases, and 9 bases had no gene match. The CDR3 region is CASKLRTGQNTEAFF. As DNA, the CDR3 is TGTGCCAGCAAGCTACGGACAGGACAGAACACTGAAGCTTTCTTT.

This rearrangement joins TRBV20-1 to TRBJ2-7; TRBD1 aligns across 7 bases. V gave up 6 bases and J gave up 3 bases; unmatched junction bases: 5. The CDR3 consists of 12 residues. Germline V gene data show CDR1 as DFQATT and CDR2 as SNEGSKA (reference sequence). The CDR3 loop is CSASRGIYEQYF. As DNA, the CDR3 is TGCAGTGCATCCAGGGGGATCTACGAGCAGTACTTC.

The rearrangement links TRBV6-5 to TRBJ1-4; D not certain. Per germline, CDR1 MNHEY and CDR2 SVGAGI. The germline V and J ends were trimmed by 3 bases and 5 bases, with 13 bases remaining between them. The CDR3 is 15 amino acids. The CDR3 region has the DNA TGTGCCAGCAGTTATAATGGGAATTTAAATGAAAAACTGTTTTTT. It specifies CASSYNGNLNEKLFF.

V is TRBV24-1 and J is TRBJ2-2, with D unresolved. The CDR3 length is 15 residues. Germline V lookup: CDR1 KGHDR, CDR2 SFDVKD. V dropped 0 bases and J dropped 2 bases, with 6 bases sitting between them. CDR3 coding DNA: TGTGCCACCAGTGATTTGCAGAGTAACACCGGGGAGCTGTTTTTT. Its protein product is CATSDLQSNTGELFF.

The chain is built from TRBV5-6 and TRBJ2-3, with a weak D call TRBD2 (5 bases). This CDR3 region has 13 residues. The germline gives CDR1 SGHDT, CDR2 YYEEEE. Between the trimmed V and J ends, which lost 0 bases and 5 bases, there was a span of 7 bases. CDR3 coding DNA: TGTGCCAGCAGCTTGGTGGGAGTAGATACGCAGTATTTT. Amino acid sequence: CASSLVGVDTQYF.

This chain uses TRBV11-2 with TRBJ2-1, with D maybe TRBD1 (6 bases). Germline V gene lookup returns CDR1 SGHAT and CDR2 FQNNGV. With 6 bases removed from V and 3 bases from J, the gap between germline ends came to 15 bases. This CDR3 spans 15 amino acids. In DNA form, the CDR3 reads TGTGCCAGCAGACGTTTTGGACAGAACTACAATGAGCAGTTCTTC. Translated, it gives CASRRFGQNYNEQFF. The entire variable domain, with the rest obtained from reference TRBV11-2 and TRBJ2-1, is as follows: EAGVAQSPRYKIIEKRQSVAFWCNPISGHATLYWYQQILGQGPKLLIQFQNNGVVDDSQLPKDRFSAERLKGVDSTLKIQPAKLEDSAVYLCASRRFGQNYNEQFFGPGTRLTVL.

This clonotype showed up just a few times. The chain has TRBV29-1 and TRBJ1-1; D uncertain. Trimming removed 0 bases at V and 4 bases at J, with 15 bases between. This CDR3 region has 15 residues. Germline CDR1 SQVTM, CDR2 ANQGSEA. CDR3 nucleotides: TGCAGCGTTGAAGATCGTGAAGGGAGACTCACTGAAGCTTTCTTT. Protein product: CSVEDREGRLTEAFF.

The chain recombines TRBV7-9 with TRBJ2-1; 11 bases are a match to TRBD2. The V gene end was trimmed by 4 bases and the J gene end by 7 bases; junction bases not matched to a gene: 6. The germline V gene encodes CDR1 SEHNR and CDR2 FQNEAQ (reference sequence). The CDR3 has 15 residues. In DNA form, the CDR3 reads TGTGCCAGCAGCTCAACTAGCGGGAGTATAAATGAGCAGTTCTTC. Translated: CASSSTSGSINEQFF.

This chain links TRBV12-3 or TRBV12-4 with TRBJ1-1; D gene uncertain. CDR3 length: 14 amino acids. Trimming pared 0 bases from V and 5 bases from J, leaving 10 bases between. The CDR3 DNA is TGTGCCAGCAGTTTAGCACAGAGGAGAACTGAAGCTTTCTTT. This encodes CASSLAQRRTEAFF.

This clonotype was recorded a few times. The chain uses TRBV13 and TRBJ1-1, with TRBD1 identical over 8 bases. Trimming took 1 base from V and 7 from J; bases not matched to a gene: 2. From germline, CDR1 is PRHDT and CDR2 FYEKMQ (reference sequence). This CDR3 is 13 amino acids long. For the CDR3, the DNA is TGTGCCAGCAGCTTAGCAGGGGGCGGTGAAGCTTTCTTT. Encoded protein: CASSLAGGGEAFF.

This clonotype was counted only a few times. The gene calls are TRBV11-2 and TRBJ2-7; D perhaps matches TRBD1 (5 bases). Trimming cost V 5 bases and J 2 bases, with 19 bases left between them. The CDR3 has 16 residues. Germline CDR1 reads SGHAT; CDR2 reads FQNNGV. CDR3 sequence (DNA): TGTGCCAGCAGCCAAACCACGGTTCAGGGCACCTACGAGCAGTACTTC. This gives the protein CASSQTTVQGTYEQYF.

This clonotype has just a few counts. The rearrangement joins TRBV20-1 to TRBJ1-1; TRBD1 matches at 8 bases. Trimming cost V 2 bases and J 5 bases; bases outside gene matches: 7. Looked up from germline, CDR1 is DFQATT and CDR2 is SNEGSKA (reference sequence). The CDR3 loop spans 14 amino acids. DNA for the CDR3: TGCAGTGCTAGATCGGACAGGGCCTCTACTGAAGCTTTCTTT. This gives the protein CSARSDRASTEAFF.

This clonotype was detected a few times. This chain uses TRBV2 with TRBJ2-7; 7 bases are shared with TRBD1. The germline CDR1 and CDR2 sequences are SNHLY and FYNNEI. The CDR3 runs to 11 residues. The J segment lost 6 bases and the V segment lost 4 bases, leaving 0 bases of the junction unmatched. CDR3 sequence (DNA): TGTGCCAGCAGTGGGGACAGCGAGCAGTACTTC. It specifies CASSGDSEQYF.

V is TRBV29-1 and J is TRBJ2-5; D possibly corresponds to TRBD1 (5 bases). V gave up 3 bases and J gave up 5 bases, with 13 bases separating them. The CDR3 length is 13 residues. Germline V gives CDR1 SQVTM, CDR2 ANQGSEA. For the CDR3, the DNA is TGCAGCGTTGATTCAGGGTGGCGGGAGACCCAGTACTTC. Amino acids: CSVDSGWRETQYF.

This clonotype was seen a handful of times. This chain joins TRBV24-1 and TRBJ2-1; D tentatively fits TRBD1 or TRBD2 (5 bases each). The CDR3 runs 14 residues. Germline CDR1 and CDR2: KGHDR and SFDVKD. Between the trimmed V and J ends, which lost 9 bases and 0 bases, there was a span of 11 bases. CDR3 amino acids: CATSGPSSYNEQFF. The DNA for the CDR3 is TGTGCCACCTCGGGACCAAGCTCCTACAATGAGCAGTTCTTC.

In this sample, this clonotype turned up a few times. The chain carries TRBV19 and TRBJ1-5; 8 nucleotides align to TRBD1. V lost 7 bases and J lost 1; bases outside the gene matches: 6. CDR1 and CDR2 from the germline V gene are LNHDA and SQIVND (reference sequence). This CDR3 is 15 amino acids long. CDR3 sequence reads: CASTQGQGSNQPQHF. The CDR3 DNA follows: TGTGCCAGTACCCAAGGACAGGGCAGCAATCAGCCCCAGCATTTT.

J is TRBJ1-6 and V is TRBV7-6; D gene uncertain. Trimming took 1 base from V and 5 from J, leaving 18 bases between them. Germline CDR1 and CDR2: SGHVS and FNYEAQ. The CDR3 is 18 amino acids. The CDR3 protein is CASSLELRRRINNSPLHF. For the CDR3, the DNA is TGTGCCAGCAGCTTAGAGTTAAGGAGACGGATAAATAATTCACCCCTCCACTTT.

J is TRBJ1-2 and V is TRBV4-1; D unclear. Germline values: CDR1 MGHRA, CDR2 YSYEKL. V shed 4 bases and J shed 3 bases, with 12 bases lying between them. The CDR3 contains 14 residues. The CDR3 loop is CASSPGSADYGYTF. CDR3 bases: TGCGCCAGCAGCCCAGGTTCTGCCGACTATGGCTACACCTTC.

V is TRBV16 and J is TRBJ2-3, with D possibly being TRBD2 (5 bases). Looked up from germline, CDR1 is KGHSY and CDR2 is FQNENV. The CDR3 loop spans 14 amino acids. V was cut by 5 bases and J by 3 bases, with 12 bases left in between. CDR3 sequence reads: CASSELGPTDTQYF. The CDR3, as DNA: TGTGCCAGCAGCGAACTAGGGCCAACAGATACGCAGTATTTT.

The chain carries TRBV29-1 and TRBJ2-2, with 11 bases fitting TRBD1. The V segment lost 6 bases and the J segment 2 bases; nucleotides outside the gene matches: 5. Germline V gives CDR1 SQVTM, CDR2 ANQGSEA. The CDR3 has 15 residues. The CDR3 region has the DNA TGCAGCGTGGCTTGGACAGGGGGCAACACCGGGGAGCTGTTTTTT. This encodes CSVAWTGGNTGELFF.

V is TRBV9 and J is TRBJ1-2, with D perhaps TRBD1 (5 bases). The V and J ends lost 0 bases and 7 bases respectively, with 19 bases between them. CDR1 SGDLS and CDR2 YYNGEE come from the germline V gene. The CDR3 is 16 residues long. CDR3 region: CASSVGGSWGSAGYTF. Written as DNA, the CDR3 is TGTGCCAGCAGCGTAGGAGGCTCTTGGGGGTCGGCTGGCTACACCTTC.

This clonotype was seen at least ten times. The V call is TRBV12-3 or TRBV12-4, the J call TRBJ2-1; D perhaps matches TRBD1 (6 bases). This CDR3 has 13 amino acids. The germline V and J ends were trimmed by 3 bases and 8 bases, with 11 bases remaining between them. CDR3 in amino acids: CASSLGADDEQFF. The CDR3 DNA follows: TGTGCCAGCAGTTTGGGGGCCGACGATGAGCAGTTCTTC.

V gene TRBV6-4 combines with J gene TRBJ2-1; D gene uncertain. Trimming removed 2 bases at V and 5 bases at J, with 7 bases between. The CDR3 is made up of 13 amino acids. Looked up from germline, CDR1 is MRHNA and CDR2 is SNTAGT. CDR3 sequence (DNA): TGTGCCAGCAGTGACGGGCAGGACAATGAGCAGTTCTTC. The encoded protein is CASSDGQDNEQFF.

The rearrangement joins TRBV12-3 or TRBV12-4 to TRBJ1-3; D possibly corresponds to TRBD1 (5 bases). CDR3 length: 15 residues. Trimming stripped 3 bases from V and 2 bases from J, with 11 bases between. The CDR3 region has the DNA TGTGCCAGCAGTTTTCCCCAGGGAACTGGAAACACCATATATTTT. Its protein product is CASSFPQGTGNTIYF.